Given below is one T cell receptor beta chain in context. V lost 5 bases to trimming and J lost 0 bases; unmatched junction nucleotides: 13. CDR3 size: 19 residues. Germline CDR1 reads LNHDA; CDR2 reads SQIVND (reference sequence). This entry belongs to a study of early T cells in non-severe SARS-CoV-2 infection. TCRdb independently ran MiXCR on the 5' RACE reads; one entry per CDR3 protein. Of some 66,000 distinct CDR3 sequences listed, roughly 10% are singletons. The sequenced material came from whole blood. This chain connects TRBV19 to TRBJ2-2, with 9 bases fitting TRBD1. The clonotype was recovered from an adult who was a healthcare worker with PCR-confirmed SARS-CoV-2 infection or an uninfected control (not recorded which). This CDR3 is CASSSMFSGTGSNTGELFF. The CDR3 DNA is TGTGCCAGTAGTTCTATGTTTTCGGGGACAGGGTCGAACACCGGGGAGCTGTTTTTT.